This section outlines one T cell receptor beta chain sequence together with its context. What it binds is unknown. The TCRbeta library incorporated unique molecular identifiers. A single record per CDR3 protein comes from TCRdb applying MiXCR to the PCR reads. Seen here are 550,000 to 600,000 distinct CDR3 sequences, 23% observed once, and the top ten hold roughly 15%. Germline V lookup: CDR1 SQVTM, CDR2 ANQGSEA. Trimming took off 6 bases at V and 7 bases at J, with 15 bases between the two ends. This CDR3 region has 13 residues. This sample stems from a study of T-cell reconstitution after alpha-beta-depleted transplantation in children. Study-level points and caveats: Some patients' high day-60 TCRbeta diversity was traced to surviving recipient T cells and thymic progenitors.

This specimen was PBMCs, mostly from graft donor cells, taken 360 days after TCRalphabeta/CD19-depleted stem cell transplant. The V call is TRBV29-1, the J call TRBJ1-4; no reliable D call. The TCR was taken from a boy under two years old who had a stem cell transplant for acute myeloid leukemia, so the T cells may come from the graft donor. The CDR3 sequence is CSVEDDPGEKLFF. CDR3 nucleotide sequence: TGCAGCGTAGAGGACGATCCGGGTGAAAAACTGTTTTTT.